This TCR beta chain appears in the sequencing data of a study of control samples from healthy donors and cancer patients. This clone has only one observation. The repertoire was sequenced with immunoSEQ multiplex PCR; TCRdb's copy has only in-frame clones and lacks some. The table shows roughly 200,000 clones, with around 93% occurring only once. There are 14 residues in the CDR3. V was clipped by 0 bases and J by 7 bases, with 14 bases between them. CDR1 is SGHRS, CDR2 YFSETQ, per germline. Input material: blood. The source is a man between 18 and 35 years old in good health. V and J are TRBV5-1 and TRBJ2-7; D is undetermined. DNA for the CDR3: TGCGCCAGCAGCTTGGGGCTTACTAAAGGGGAGCAGTACTTC. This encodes CASSLGLTKGEQYF.